These 25 T cell receptor beta chains were all obtained from the same sample, sequenced in a study of tumor-infiltrating lymphocytes in primary liver carcinoma. They got blood RNA out of unsorted whole blood and also pulled out germline DNA. Researchers generated TCR beta cDNA from roughly 500 ng of total RNA, relying on a constant-region primer. What produced the TCR beta libraries was three nested multiplex PCR rounds using slightly modified ARM-PCR. Rounds one and two of PCR, each of around 9 cycles, were primed with TRBV1-TRBV30 forward primers and a C-beta reverse primer. One entry per CDR3 protein, called by TCRdb with MiXCR from the multiplex PCR reads. The sample has fewer than 400,000 distinct CDR3 sequences, over 55% seen once. Input material: peripheral blood. The receptor set was obtained from a man between 40 and 49 years old with primary liver carcinoma and hepatitis B virus infection.

The sample holds one count of this clonotype. The junction differs from germline at one of its ends, possibly a read error. The chain joins TRBV14 to TRBJ2-5, with a tentative D call TRBD1 (6 bases). Germline CDR1 is SGHDN and CDR2 is FVKESK. The CDR3 has 17 residues. The CDR3 sequence: CVSSRTSSGAGEETQYF. The DNA for the CDR3 is TGTGTCAGCAGCCGAACCTCATCTGGGGCAGGGGAAGAGACCCAGTACTTC.

On this clonotype: It is likely a read error, because the conserved phenylalanine at the end of the CDR3 is missing. The V gene is TRBV11-2, the J gene TRBJ1-3; a possible D gene is TRBD1 (6 bases). Trimming took off 4 bases at V and 0 bases at J, with 13 bases between the two ends. This CDR3 region has 16 residues. Looked up from germline, CDR1 is SGHAT and CDR2 is FQNNGV. This CDR3 reads CASSSGTLISGNTIYI. CDR3 coding DNA: TGTGCCAGCAGCTCTGGGACATTAATCTCTGGAAACACCATATATATT.

This clonotype was counted many times. The chain links TRBV4-3 to TRBJ2-7; 7 nucleotides line up with TRBD1. In germline, CDR1 is LGHNA, CDR2 YSLEER. Trimming removed 4 bases from V and 6 bases from J; junction bases left unmatched: 9. The CDR3 totals 14 residues. CDR3 sequence: CASSPTSTGREQYF. The DNA for the CDR3 is TGCGCCAGCAGCCCCACATCGACAGGGCGCGAGCAGTACTTC.

Remarks on this clonotype: A much larger clone lies one base from this, so it may be a read error. The V and J genes are TRBV11-2 and TRBJ2-4; the D is unclear. The CDR3 totals 13 residues. Looked up from germline, CDR1 is SGHAT and CDR2 is FQNNGV. V was cut by 2 bases and J by 2 bases, with 4 bases left in between. CDR3 sequence (DNA): TGTGCCAGCAGCTTACAAACCAAAAACATTCAGTACTTC. As protein: CASSLQTKNIQYF.

In regard to this clonotype: A much larger clone sits a single nucleotide away, making a read error possible. The chain carries TRBV4-1 and TRBJ1-1; a possible D gene is TRBD1 (5 bases). Germline assignment: CDR1 MGHRA and CDR2 YSYEKL. The CDR3 has 16 amino acids. The CDR3 sequence: CDSSQADIFPSGEAFF. The CDR3 DNA sequence: TGCGACAGCAGCCAAGCGGACATATTCCCGTCGGGTGAAGCTTTCTTT.

As for this clonotype: Here the CDR3 omits its conserved ending phenylalanine or tryptophan, so a read error is the likely source. The CDR3 loop is CASSQYSGTEAFI. CDR3 coding DNA: TGTGCCAGCAGCCAGTATAGTGGGACTGAAGCTTTCATT. The chain links TRBV14 to TRBJ1-1; D not certain. Trimming left V 3 bases short and J 5 bases short, with 10 bases between. This CDR3 is built from 13 residues. The germline V gene has CDR1 SGHDN and CDR2 FVKESK.

The genes are TRBV6-5 and TRBJ1-2, with a tentative D call TRBD1 (6 bases). V was shortened by 5 bases and J by 2 bases, with 12 bases between the two germline ends. Germline lookup yields CDR1 MNHEY and CDR2 SVGAGI. This CDR3 is built from 14 residues. The CDR3 is CASSRDRTNYGYTF. CDR3 coding DNA: TGTGCCAGCAGTCGCGACAGGACCAACTATGGCTACACCTTC.

This clonotype was picked up many times. The rearrangement joins TRBV4-3 to TRBJ1-2; TRBD1 matches 11 bases. CDR3 size: 15 residues. V shed 3 bases and J 3 bases; nucleotides not matched to a gene: 3. In germline, CDR1 is LGHNA, CDR2 YSLEER. The CDR3, as DNA: TGCGCCAGCAGCCAGGACAGGGGGCGCGACTATGGCTACACCTTC. Its protein is CASSQDRGRDYGYTF.

This clonotype was observed at least ten times. The J gene is TRBJ2-4, the V gene TRBV4-1; D remains unclear. Germline V CDR1 and CDR2: MGHRA, YSYEKL. The CDR3 runs to 15 residues. V gave up 0 bases and J gave up 1 base, with 7 bases separating them. The CDR3 protein is CASSQDAVAKNIQYF. The DNA of the CDR3 is TGCGCCAGCAGCCAAGATGCTGTCGCCAAAAACATTCAGTACTTC.

Worth noting for this clonotype: This sequence may be a read error, since a much larger clone differs from it by one base. V and J are TRBV4-3 and TRBJ2-7; D tentatively fits TRBD1 or TRBD2 (5 bases each). In germline, CDR1 is LGHNA, CDR2 YSLEER. This CDR3 is 15 amino acids long. In DNA, the CDR3 is TGTGCCAGCAGCCAGGTTACCGACGGGGCCCACGAGCAGTACTTC. Its translation: CASSQVTDGAHEQYF.

In this sample, this clonotype turned up once. A much larger clonotype is one base distant, so this may be a read error. The chain combines TRBV6-5 with TRBJ1-4, with 8 bases fitting TRBD1. This CDR3 spans 14 amino acids. Germline V CDR1 and CDR2: MNHEY, SVGAGI. The chain's CDR3 is CASGYGQGREKLSF. The CDR3 DNA follows: TGTGCCAGCGGGTATGGACAGGGTCGAGAAAAACTGTCTTTT.

With respect to this clonotype: A read error may be the cause here, since a much bigger clone is one base away. This chain links TRBV6-2 or TRBV6-3 with TRBJ1-2; no firm D call. Germline CDR1 MNHEY, CDR2 SVGEGT. This CDR3 has 14 residues. The V gene lost 3 bases and the J gene lost 4 bases, with 12 bases spanning the gap. The CDR3 spells CASSYGESSYGYTF. The CDR3 DNA is TGTGCCAGCAGTTATGGCGAATCTAGCTATGGCTACACCTTC.

V is TRBV21-1 and J is TRBJ2-7; the table's D gene call, TRBD1, was not cross checked with the DNA. TRBV21-1 is marked as a pseudogene. CDR3 length equals 12 residues. CDR3: CGLRDTTYEQYF. In DNA, the CDR3 is TGTGGCTTGCGGGACACCACCTACGAGCAGTACTTC.

Concerning this clonotype itself: A much larger clone is a single base away; this may be a read error. The rearrangement uses TRBV6-5 and TRBJ1-2; no clear D. Trimming took off 5 bases at V and 7 bases at J, with 14 bases between the two ends. The CDR3 extends over 13 amino acids. CDR1 is MNHEY, CDR2 SVGAGI, per germline. The CDR3 DNA sequence: TGTGCCAGCAGTATAAACTTCCAGTGTGGCTACACCTTC. It translates to CASSINFQCGYTF.

Comments on this clonotype: The conserved phenylalanine or tryptophan normally closing the CDR3 is absent here, so this likely arose from a read error. This sequence joins TRBV24-1 and TRBJ1-1; 10 bases map to TRBD1. This CDR3 spans 16 amino acids. The germline V gene has CDR1 KGHDR and CDR2 SFDVKD. The CDR3 DNA reads as TGTGCCACCAGTGACCCGGACAGGGGGGAGAACACGGAAGCTTTCATT. Protein: CATSDPDRGENTEAFI.

A note on this clonotype: This could be a read error, since a much larger clone is one nucleotide away. Because it lacks the conserved phenylalanine or tryptophan at the end, this CDR3 is likely a read error. V gene TRBV6-1 combines with J gene TRBJ2-5; D might be TRBD2 (5 bases). This CDR3 is built from 15 residues. CDR1 and CDR2 from the germline V gene are MNHNS and SASEGT. Trimming took 6 bases from V and 1 from J, leaving 15 bases between them. The CDR3 nucleotides read TGTGCCAGCAGCCGGAGGACGGCGGGCCAAGAGACCCAGTACTCC. Translation: CASSRRTAGQETQYS.

This chain links TRBV28 with TRBJ2-1; D could derive from TRBD1 or TRBD2 (6 bases each). The V and J ends lost 10 bases and 5 bases respectively, with 15 bases between them. Germline V lookup: CDR1 MDHEN, CDR2 SYDVKM. The CDR3 runs to 13 residues. The CDR3 bases are TGTGCCACCGGGGGCTCTTTGCACAATGAGCAGTTCTTC. Amino acids: CATGGSLHNEQFF.

This clonotype came up a few times. A read error may be the cause here, since a much bigger clone is one base away. Here the CDR3 omits its conserved ending phenylalanine or tryptophan, so a read error is the likely source. The chain has TRBV4-2 and TRBJ1-6; weak D call: TRBD1 (5 bases). CDR1 is LGHNA and CDR2 is YNFKEQ in the germline V gene. Trimming removed 8 bases at V and 7 bases at J, with 18 bases between. The CDR3 loop spans 15 amino acids. CDR3 DNA sequence: TGTGCCAGCTCCGCGCCACGGCAGGGCAATTCACCCCTCCACTCT. Encoded protein: CASSAPRQGNSPLHS.

The chain links TRBV30 to TRBJ1-3; D unclear. CDR1 is GTSNPN and CDR2 is SVGIG in the germline V gene (reference sequence). CDR3 length equals 15 residues. V lost 2 bases to trimming and J lost 4 bases, with 15 bases between them. CDR3 sequence reads: CAWSYRVIDGNTIYF. The CDR3 bases are TGTGCCTGGAGTTATCGGGTAATCGACGGAAACACCATATATTTT.

With regard to this clonotype: In this CDR3 the conserved last residue, phenylalanine or tryptophan, is missing, so a read error is likely. The genes are TRBV28 and TRBJ2-1, with 11 bases lining up with TRBD2. Per germline, CDR1 MDHEN and CDR2 SYDVKM. The CDR3 is 17 amino acids. Trimming cost V 4 bases and J 6 bases; bases outside gene matches: 11. The CDR3 coding sequence is TGTGCCAGCAGTTCTCCCTTACTAGCGGGAGTCGTCAATGAGCAGTTCTTA. Its protein product is CASSSPLLAGVVNEQFL.

A remark on this clonotype: A much larger clonotype is one base distant, so this may be a read error. The genes are TRBV4-2 and TRBJ2-1; the match to TRBD2 covers 12 bases. CDR1 and CDR2 (germline): LGHNA, YNFKEQ. The CDR3 consists of 17 residues. The CDR3 reads CANSQDILTSGSNEQFF. The DNA for the CDR3 is TGTGCCAACAGCCAAGATATATTGACTAGCGGGAGTAATGAGCAGTTCTTC.

The rearrangement links TRBV25-1 to TRBJ2-3; D may be TRBD1 or TRBD2 (5 bases each). The CDR3 has 14 residues. V was shortened by 4 bases and J by 5 bases, with 13 bases between the two germline ends. CDR1 is MGHDK, CDR2 SYGVNS, per germline. For the CDR3, the DNA is TGTGCCAGCAGTGTAGCAGGGACGGTAGATACGCAGTATTTT. Residues: CASSVAGTVDTQYF.

This clonotype was counted once. This chain connects TRBV6-6 to TRBJ1-1, with a tentative D call TRBD1 (6 bases). Germline V lookup: CDR1 MNHNY, CDR2 SVGAGI (reference sequence). Trimming cost V 9 bases and J 0 bases, with 20 bases left between them. The CDR3 length is 16 residues. The CDR3 DNA follows: TGTGCCAGTTGCCGGGGGCTCTCCCTTTTGAACACTGAAGCTTTCTTT. This codes for CASCRGLSLLNTEAFF.

A remark on this clonotype: A much larger clone differs by one base, so this may be a read error. The chain is built from TRBV29-1 and TRBJ1-4; D gene unclear. Trimming cost V 8 bases and J 10 bases, with 17 bases left between them. Germline V gene data show CDR1 as SQVTM and CDR2 as ANQGSEA. This CDR3 has 12 residues. The CDR3 coding sequence is TGCAGCACTCGCGATATGGGCGGAAAACTGTTTTTT. The encoded protein is CSTRDMGGKLFF.

In its sample, this clonotype was seen many times. V gene TRBV29-1 combines with J gene TRBJ2-4; D perhaps matches TRBD1 (6 bases). Germline CDR1 SQVTM, CDR2 ANQGSEA. This CDR3 is built from 13 residues. The V and J ends lost 7 bases and 6 bases respectively, with 16 bases between them. CDR3 nucleotides: TGCAGCGGAAGACAGGCCCCGGGAAACATTCAGTACTTC. Its protein is CSGRQAPGNIQYF. Using reference TRBV29-1 and TRBJ2-4 for the parts outside the CDR3, the full variable domain is SAVISQKPSRDICQRGTSLTIQCQVDSQVTMMFWYRQQPGQSLTLIATANQGSEATYESGFVIDKFPISRPNLTFSTLTVSNMSPEDSSIYLCSGRQAPGNIQYFGAGTRLSVL.